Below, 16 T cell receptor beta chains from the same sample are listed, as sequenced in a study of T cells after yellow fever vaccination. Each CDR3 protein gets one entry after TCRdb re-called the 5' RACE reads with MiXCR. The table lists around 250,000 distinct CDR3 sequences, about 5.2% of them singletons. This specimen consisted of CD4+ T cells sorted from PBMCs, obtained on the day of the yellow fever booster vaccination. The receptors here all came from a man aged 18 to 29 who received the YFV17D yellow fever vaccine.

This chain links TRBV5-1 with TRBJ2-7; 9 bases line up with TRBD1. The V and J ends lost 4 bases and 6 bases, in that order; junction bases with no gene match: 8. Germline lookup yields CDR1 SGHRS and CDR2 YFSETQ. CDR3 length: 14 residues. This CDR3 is CASSPGDREREQYF. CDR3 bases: TGCGCCAGCAGCCCAGGGGACAGGGAACGCGAGCAGTACTTC.

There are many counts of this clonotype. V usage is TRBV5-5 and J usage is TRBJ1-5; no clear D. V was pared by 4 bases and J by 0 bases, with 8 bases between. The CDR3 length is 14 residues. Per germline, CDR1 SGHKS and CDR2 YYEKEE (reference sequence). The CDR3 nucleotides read TGTGCCAGCAGCACCGCCAATAGCAATCAGCCCCAGCATTTT. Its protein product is CASSTANSNQPQHF.

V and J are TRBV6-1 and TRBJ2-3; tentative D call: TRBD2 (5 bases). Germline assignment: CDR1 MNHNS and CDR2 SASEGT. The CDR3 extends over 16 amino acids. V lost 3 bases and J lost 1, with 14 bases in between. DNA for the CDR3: TGTGCCAGCAGTGACGGAGTCTTGCGGGGCACAGATACGCAGTATTTT. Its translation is CASSDGVLRGTDTQYF.

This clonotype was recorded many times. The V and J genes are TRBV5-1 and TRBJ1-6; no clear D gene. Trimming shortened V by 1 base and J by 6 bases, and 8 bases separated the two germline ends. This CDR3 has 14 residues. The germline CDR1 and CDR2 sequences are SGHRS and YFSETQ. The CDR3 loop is CASSLQPSNSPLHF. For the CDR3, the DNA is TGCGCCAGCAGCTTGCAACCCTCTAATTCACCCCTCCACTTT.

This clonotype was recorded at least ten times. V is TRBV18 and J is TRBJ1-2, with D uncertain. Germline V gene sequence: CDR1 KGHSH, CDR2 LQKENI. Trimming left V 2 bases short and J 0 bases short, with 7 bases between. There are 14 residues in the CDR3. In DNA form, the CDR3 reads TGTGCCAGCTCACCAGACCCTCCTAACTATGGCTACACCTTC. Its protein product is CASSPDPPNYGYTF.

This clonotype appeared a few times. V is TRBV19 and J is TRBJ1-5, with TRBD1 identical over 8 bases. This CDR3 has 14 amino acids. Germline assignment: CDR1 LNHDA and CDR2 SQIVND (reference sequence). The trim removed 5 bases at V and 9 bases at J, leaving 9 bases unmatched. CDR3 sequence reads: CASSLGTGNLPQHF. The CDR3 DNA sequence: TGTGCCAGTAGTCTCGGGACAGGTAATTTGCCCCAGCATTTT.

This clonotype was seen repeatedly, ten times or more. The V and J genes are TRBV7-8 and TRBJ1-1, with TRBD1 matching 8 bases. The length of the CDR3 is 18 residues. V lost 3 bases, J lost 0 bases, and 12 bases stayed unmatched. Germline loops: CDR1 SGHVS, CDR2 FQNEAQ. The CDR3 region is CASSFRFPAGGLNTEAFF. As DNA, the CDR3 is TGTGCCAGCAGCTTTAGGTTTCCCGCAGGGGGCCTGAACACTGAAGCTTTCTTT. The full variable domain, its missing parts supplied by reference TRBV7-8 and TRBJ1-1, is GAGVSQSPRYKVAKRGQDVALRCDPISGHVSLFWYQQALGQGPEFLTYFQNEAQLDKSGLPSDRFFAERPEGSVSTLKIQRTQQEDSAVYLCASSFRFPAGGLNTEAFFGQGTRLTVV.

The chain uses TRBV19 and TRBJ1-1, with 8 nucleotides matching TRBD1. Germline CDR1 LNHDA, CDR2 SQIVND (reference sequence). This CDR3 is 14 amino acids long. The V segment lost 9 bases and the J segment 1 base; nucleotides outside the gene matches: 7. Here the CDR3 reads CARNGQGANTEAFF. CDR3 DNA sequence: TGTGCCAGAAACGGACAGGGTGCGAACACTGAAGCTTTCTTT. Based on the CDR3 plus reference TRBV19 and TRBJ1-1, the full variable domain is DGGITQSPKYLFRKEGQNVTLSCEQNLNHDAMYWYRQDPGQGLRLIYYSQIVNDFQKGDIAEGYSVSREKKESFPLTVTSAQKNPTAFYLCARNGQGANTEAFFGQGTRLTVV.

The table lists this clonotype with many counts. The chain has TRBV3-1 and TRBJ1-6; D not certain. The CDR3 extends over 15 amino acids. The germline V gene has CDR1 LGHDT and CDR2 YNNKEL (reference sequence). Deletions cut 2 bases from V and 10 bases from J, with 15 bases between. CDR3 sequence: CASSQNEGGGSPLHF. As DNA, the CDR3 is TGTGCCAGCAGCCAAAACGAAGGAGGAGGCTCACCCCTCCACTTT.

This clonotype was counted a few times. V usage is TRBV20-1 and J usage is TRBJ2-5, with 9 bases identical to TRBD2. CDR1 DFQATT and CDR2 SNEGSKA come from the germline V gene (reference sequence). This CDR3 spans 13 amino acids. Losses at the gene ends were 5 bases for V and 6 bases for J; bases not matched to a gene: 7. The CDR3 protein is CSAPIAGEQTQYF. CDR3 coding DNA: TGCAGTGCTCCCATAGCGGGGGAACAGACCCAGTACTTC.

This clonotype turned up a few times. CDR3 amino acids: CASSLSVLAGGRDEQFF. In nucleotides, the CDR3 is TGTGCCAGCAGCTTATCAGTTCTAGCGGGGGGGCGCGATGAGCAGTTCTTC. The chain recombines TRBV7-2 with TRBJ2-1; 12 bases map to TRBD2. The CDR3 consists of 17 residues. Per germline, CDR1 SGHTA and CDR2 FQGNSA. J was trimmed by 8 bases and V by 2 bases; bases with no gene match: 10.

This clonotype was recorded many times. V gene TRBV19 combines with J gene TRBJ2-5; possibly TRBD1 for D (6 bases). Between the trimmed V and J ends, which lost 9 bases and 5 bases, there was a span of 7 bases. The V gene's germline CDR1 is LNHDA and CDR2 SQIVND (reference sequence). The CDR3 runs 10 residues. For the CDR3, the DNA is TGTGCCAGGAGGGGGGAGACCCAGTACTTC. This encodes CARRGETQYF.

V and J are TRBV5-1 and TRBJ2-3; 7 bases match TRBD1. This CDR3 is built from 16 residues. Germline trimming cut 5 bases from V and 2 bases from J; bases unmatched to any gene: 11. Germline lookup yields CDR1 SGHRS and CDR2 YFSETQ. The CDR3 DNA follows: TGCGCCAGCAGGTGGGGGCCCAGGGGGACCACAGATACGCAGTATTTT. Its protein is CASRWGPRGTTDTQYF.

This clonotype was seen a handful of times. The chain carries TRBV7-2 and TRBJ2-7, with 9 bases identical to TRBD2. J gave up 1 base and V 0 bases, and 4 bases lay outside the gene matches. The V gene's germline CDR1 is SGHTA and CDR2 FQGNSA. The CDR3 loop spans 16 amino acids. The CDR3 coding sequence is TGTGCCAGCAGCTTAGCCGGCGGGGGGGAATCCTACGAGCAGTACGTC. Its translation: CASSLAGGGESYEQYV.

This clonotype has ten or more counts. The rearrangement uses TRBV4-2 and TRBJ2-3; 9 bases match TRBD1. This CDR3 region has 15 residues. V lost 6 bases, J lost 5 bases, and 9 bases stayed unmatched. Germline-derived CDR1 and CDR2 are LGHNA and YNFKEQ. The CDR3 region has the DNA TGTGCCAGCAGTGAACAGGGGGCGAGAGGAGATACGCAGTATTTT. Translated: CASSEQGARGDTQYF.

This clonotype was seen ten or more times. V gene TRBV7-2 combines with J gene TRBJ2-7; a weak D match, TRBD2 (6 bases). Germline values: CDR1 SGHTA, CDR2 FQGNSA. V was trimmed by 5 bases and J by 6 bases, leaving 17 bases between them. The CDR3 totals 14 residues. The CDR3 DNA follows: TGTGCCAGCAGCCCTAATCGGGGGTTGGGCGAGCAGTACGTC. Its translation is CASSPNRGLGEQYV.